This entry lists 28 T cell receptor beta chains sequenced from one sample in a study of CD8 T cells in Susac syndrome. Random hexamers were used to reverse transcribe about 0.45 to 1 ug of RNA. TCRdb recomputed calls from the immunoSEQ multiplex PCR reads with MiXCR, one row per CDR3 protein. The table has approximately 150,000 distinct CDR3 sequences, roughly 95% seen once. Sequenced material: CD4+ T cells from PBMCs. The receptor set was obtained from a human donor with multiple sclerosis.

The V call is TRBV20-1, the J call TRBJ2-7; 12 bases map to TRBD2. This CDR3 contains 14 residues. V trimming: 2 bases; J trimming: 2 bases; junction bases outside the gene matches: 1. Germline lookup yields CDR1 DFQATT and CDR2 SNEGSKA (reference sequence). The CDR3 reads CSARRTSGTYEQYF. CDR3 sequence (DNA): TGCAGTGCTAGAAGGACTAGCGGGACCTACGAGCAGTACTTC.

Written as DNA, the CDR3 is TGTGCCAGCAGTCTCACTAAGGGCGAGCAGTACTTC. It translates to CASSLTKGEQYF. This chain uses TRBV28 with TRBJ2-7; D is unresolved. Germline CDR1 and CDR2: MDHEN and SYDVKM. This CDR3 is 12 amino acids long. V was shortened by 5 bases and J by 6 bases, with 11 bases between the two germline ends.

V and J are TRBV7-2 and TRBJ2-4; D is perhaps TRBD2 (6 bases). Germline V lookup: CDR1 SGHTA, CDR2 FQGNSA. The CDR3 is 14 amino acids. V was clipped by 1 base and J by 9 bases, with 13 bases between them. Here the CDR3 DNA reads TGTGCCAGCAGCTTAGACATCACCGGGAGCATTCAGTACTTC. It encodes CASSLDITGSIQYF.

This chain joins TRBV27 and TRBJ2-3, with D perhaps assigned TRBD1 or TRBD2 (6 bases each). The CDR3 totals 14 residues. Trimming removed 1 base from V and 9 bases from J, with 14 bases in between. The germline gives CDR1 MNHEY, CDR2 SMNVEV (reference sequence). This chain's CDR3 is CASSLWGASITQYF. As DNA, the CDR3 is TGTGCCAGCAGTTTATGGGGGGCAAGCATCACGCAGTATTTT.

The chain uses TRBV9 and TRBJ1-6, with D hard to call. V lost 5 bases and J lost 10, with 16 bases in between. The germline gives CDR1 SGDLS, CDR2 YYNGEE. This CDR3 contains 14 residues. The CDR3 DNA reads TGTGCCAGCAGTATTACCGGGTCCTCCTCACCCCTCCACTTT. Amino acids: CASSITGSSSPLHF. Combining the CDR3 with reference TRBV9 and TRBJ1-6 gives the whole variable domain DSGVTQTPKHLITATGQRVTLRCSPRSGDLSVYWYQQSLDQGLQFLIQYYNGEERAKGNILERFSAQQFPDLHSELNLSSLELGDSALYFCASSITGSSSPLHFGNGTRLTVT.

In DNA, the CDR3 is TGTGCCAGCAGTTACCGGACAGCCGTCTCTGGGGCCAACGTCCTGACTTTC. This encodes CASSYRTAVSGANVLTF. The chain carries TRBV6-5 and TRBJ2-6, with D maybe TRBD1 (6 bases). Trimming took 2 bases from V and 0 from J, leaving 11 bases between them. The CDR3 extends over 17 amino acids. Per germline, CDR1 MNHEY and CDR2 SVGAGI.

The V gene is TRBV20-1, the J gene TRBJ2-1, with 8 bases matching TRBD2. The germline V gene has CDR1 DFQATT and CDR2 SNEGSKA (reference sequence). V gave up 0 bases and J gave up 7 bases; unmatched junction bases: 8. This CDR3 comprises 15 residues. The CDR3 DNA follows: TGCAGTGCTAGAGATCCCGGACTAGCCTCGAATGAGCAGTTCTTC. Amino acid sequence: CSARDPGLASNEQFF.

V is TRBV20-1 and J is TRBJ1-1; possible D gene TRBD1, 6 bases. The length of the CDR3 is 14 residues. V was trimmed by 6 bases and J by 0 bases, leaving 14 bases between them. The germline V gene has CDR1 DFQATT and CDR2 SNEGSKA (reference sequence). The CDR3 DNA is TGCAGTGCCAAAGAGGCAGGGGTGAACACTGAAGCTTTCTTT. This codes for CSAKEAGVNTEAFF.

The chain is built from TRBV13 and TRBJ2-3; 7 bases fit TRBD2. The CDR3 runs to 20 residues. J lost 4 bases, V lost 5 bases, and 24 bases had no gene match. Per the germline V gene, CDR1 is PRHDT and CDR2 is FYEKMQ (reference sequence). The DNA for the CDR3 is TGTGCCAGCAGCCCCGGTTGGGGGAGACAACTAGCGTGGGAAGCAGATACGCAGTATTTT. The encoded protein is CASSPGWGRQLAWEADTQYF.

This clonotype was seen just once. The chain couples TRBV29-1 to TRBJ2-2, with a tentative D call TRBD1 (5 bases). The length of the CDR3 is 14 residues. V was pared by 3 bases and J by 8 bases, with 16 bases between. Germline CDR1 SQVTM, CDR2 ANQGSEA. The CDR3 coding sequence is TGCAGCGTTGACTCTTCAGGGTTACCGGGGGAGCTGTTTTTT. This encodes CSVDSSGLPGELFF.

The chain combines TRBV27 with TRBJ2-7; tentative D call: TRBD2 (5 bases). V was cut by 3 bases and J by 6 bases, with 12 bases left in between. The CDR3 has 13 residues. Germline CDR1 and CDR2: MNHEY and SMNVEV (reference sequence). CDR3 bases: TGTGCCAGCAGTTTCCGAGGGCCGGCCGAGCAGTACTTC. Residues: CASSFRGPAEQYF.

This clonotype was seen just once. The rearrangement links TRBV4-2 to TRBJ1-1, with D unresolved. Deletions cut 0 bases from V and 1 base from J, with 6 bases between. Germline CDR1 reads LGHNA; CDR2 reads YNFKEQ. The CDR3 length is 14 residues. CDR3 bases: TGTGCCAGCAGCCAAGATGCCAGGAACACTGAAGCTTTCTTT. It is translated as CASSQDARNTEAFF.

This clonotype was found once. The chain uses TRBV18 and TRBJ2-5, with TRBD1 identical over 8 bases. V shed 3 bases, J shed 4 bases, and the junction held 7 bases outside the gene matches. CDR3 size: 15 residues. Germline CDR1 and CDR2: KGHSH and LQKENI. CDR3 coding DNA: TGTGCCAGCTCACCGCTCCTCACAGGGGGAGAGACCCAGTACTTC. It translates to CASSPLLTGGETQYF.

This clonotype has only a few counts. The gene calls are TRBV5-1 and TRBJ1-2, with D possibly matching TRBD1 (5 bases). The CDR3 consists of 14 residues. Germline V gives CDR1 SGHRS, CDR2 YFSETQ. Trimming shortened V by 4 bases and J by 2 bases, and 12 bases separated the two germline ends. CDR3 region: CASSVDISNYGYTF. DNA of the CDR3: TGCGCCAGCAGCGTGGACATTTCAAACTATGGCTACACCTTC.

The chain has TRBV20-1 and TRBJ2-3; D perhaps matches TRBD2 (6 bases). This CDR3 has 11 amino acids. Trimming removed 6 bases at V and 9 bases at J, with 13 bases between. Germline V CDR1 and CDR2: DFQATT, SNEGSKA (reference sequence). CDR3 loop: CSAPTRSTQYF. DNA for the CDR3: TGCAGTGCCCCGACTAGGTCGACGCAGTATTTT.

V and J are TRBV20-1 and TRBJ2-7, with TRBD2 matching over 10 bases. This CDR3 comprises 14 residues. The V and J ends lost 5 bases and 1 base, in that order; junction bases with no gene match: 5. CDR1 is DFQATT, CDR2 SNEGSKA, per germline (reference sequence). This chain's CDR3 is CSAPRTSGSYEQYF. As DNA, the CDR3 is TGCAGTGCTCCTAGGACTAGCGGTTCCTACGAGCAGTACTTC.

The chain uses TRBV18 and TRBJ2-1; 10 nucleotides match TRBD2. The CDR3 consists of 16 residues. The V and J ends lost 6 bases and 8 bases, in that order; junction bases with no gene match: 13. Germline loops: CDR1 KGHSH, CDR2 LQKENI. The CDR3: CASSLIPSGSYHEQFF. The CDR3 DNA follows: TGTGCCAGCTCCCTCATCCCTAGCGGGAGTTACCATGAGCAGTTCTTC.

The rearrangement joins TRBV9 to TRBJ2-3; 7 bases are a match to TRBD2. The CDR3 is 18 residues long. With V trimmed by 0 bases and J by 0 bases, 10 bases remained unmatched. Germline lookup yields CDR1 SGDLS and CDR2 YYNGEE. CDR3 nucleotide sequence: TGTGCCAGCAGCGTAGGGAGTAGCGGGCGAGCAAGCACAGATACGCAGTATTTT. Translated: CASSVGSSGRASTDTQYF. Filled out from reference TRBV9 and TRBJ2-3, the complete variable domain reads DSGVTQTPKHLITATGQRVTLRCSPRSGDLSVYWYQQSLDQGLQFLIQYYNGEERAKGNILERFSAQQFPDLHSELNLSSLELGDSALYFCASSVGSSGRASTDTQYFGPGTRLTVL.

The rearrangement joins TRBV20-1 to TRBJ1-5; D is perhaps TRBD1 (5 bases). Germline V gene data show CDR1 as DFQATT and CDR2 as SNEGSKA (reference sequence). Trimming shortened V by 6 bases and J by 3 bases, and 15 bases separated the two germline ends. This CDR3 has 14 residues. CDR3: CSATGPRINQPQHF. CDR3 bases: TGCAGTGCGACGGGACCGCGGATCAATCAGCCCCAGCATTTT.

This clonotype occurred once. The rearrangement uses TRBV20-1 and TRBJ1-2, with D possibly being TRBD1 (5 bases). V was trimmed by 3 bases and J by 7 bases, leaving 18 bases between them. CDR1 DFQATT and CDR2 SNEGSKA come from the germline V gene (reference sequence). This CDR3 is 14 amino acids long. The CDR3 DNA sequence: TGCAGTGCTAGCCGGGACGCAACCTCTTTTGGCTACACCTTC. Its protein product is CSASRDATSFGYTF.

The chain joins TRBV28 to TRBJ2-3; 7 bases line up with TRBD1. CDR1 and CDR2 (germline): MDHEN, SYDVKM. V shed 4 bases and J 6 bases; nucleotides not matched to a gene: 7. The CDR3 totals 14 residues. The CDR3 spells CASSSTGTSDTQYF. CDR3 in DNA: TGTGCCAGCAGTTCGACAGGGACCTCCGATACGCAGTATTTT.

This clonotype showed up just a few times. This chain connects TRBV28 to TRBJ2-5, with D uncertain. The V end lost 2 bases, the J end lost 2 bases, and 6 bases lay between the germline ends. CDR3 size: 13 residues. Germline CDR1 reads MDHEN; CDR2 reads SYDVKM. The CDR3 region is CASSLLGQETQYF. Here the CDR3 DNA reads TGTGCCAGCAGTTTACTGGGGCAAGAGACCCAGTACTTC.

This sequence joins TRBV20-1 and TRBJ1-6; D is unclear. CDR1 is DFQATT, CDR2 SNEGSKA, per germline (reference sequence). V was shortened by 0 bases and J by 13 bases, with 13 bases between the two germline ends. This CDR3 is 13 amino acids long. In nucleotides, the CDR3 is TGCAGTGCTAGAGATATAACCGGTTCCCCCCTCCACTTT. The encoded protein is CSARDITGSPLHF.

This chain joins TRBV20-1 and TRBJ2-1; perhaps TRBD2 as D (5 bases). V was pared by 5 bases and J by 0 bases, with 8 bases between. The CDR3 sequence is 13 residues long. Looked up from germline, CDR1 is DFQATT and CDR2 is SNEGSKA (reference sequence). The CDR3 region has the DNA TGCAGTGCTGAAGGGAGCTCCTACAATGAGCAGTTCTTC. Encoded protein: CSAEGSSYNEQFF.

This CDR3 is CASSVDGHSYEQYF. The CDR3, as DNA: TGTGCCAGCAGCGTAGATGGTCATTCCTACGAGCAGTACTTC. The J gene is TRBJ2-7, the V gene TRBV9; D unclear. Looked up from germline, CDR1 is SGDLS and CDR2 is YYNGEE. The CDR3 has 14 amino acids. V was shortened by 0 bases and J by 1 base, with 8 bases between the two germline ends.

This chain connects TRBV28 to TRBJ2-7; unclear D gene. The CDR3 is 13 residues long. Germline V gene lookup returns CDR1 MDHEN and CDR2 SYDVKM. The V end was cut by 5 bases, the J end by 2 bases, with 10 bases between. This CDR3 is CASSPPVTYEQYF. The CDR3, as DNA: TGTGCCAGCAGTCCCCCGGTTACCTACGAGCAGTACTTC.

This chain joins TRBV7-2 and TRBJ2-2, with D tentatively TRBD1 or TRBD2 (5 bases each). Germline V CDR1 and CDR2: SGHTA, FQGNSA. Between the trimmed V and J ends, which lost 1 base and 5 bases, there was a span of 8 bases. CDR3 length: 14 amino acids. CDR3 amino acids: CASSLGGGTGELFF. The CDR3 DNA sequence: TGTGCCAGCAGCTTAGGTGGGGGAACCGGGGAGCTGTTTTTT.

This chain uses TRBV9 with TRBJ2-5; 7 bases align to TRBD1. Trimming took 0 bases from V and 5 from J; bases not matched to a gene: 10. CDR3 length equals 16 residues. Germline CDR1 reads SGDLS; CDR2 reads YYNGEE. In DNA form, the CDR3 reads TGTGCCAGCAGCGTAGCCCCAGGGGGTCAACTGGAGACCCAGTACTTC. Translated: CASSVAPGGQLETQYF.